This TCR beta chain derives from a study of cytomegalovirus exposure and HLA in healthy donors. Study background: Later, an analysis reported that the approximately 120 validation repertoires had used the same platform as the 550 to 750 first-cohort repertoires. General study findings and limits: Many donors carried some public TCRs, although rarity characterized most TCR sequences.

Generated by immunoSEQ multiplex PCR, the TCRdb table keeps only in-frame clones and is missing some. The table records about 240,000 clones, approximately 86% of them present only once. Worth noting for this clone: Its antigen is unidentified.

Among the roughly 120 subjects of the validation cohort, separate from the roughly 700-subject first cohort, were the donors. The ends were cut back, 3 bases at V and 3 bases at J, with 9 bases in the middle. Germline assignment: CDR1 KGHSH and CDR2 LQKENI. This CDR3 has 13 residues. The TCR originated in a woman aged 25 to 39 in good health and CMV-seropositive. The specimen sequenced was PBMCs. The J gene is TRBJ2-7, the V gene TRBV18; tentatively, D is TRBD1 (6 bases). Here the CDR3 DNA reads TGTGCCAGCTCACCTCTACAGGGCTACGAGCAGTACTTC. Its protein is CASSPLQGYEQYF. The whole variable domain, remainder taken from reference TRBV18 and TRBJ2-7, is NAGVMQNPRHLVRRRGQEARLRCSPMKGHSHVYWYRQLPEEGLKFMVYLQKENIIDESGMPKERFSAEFPKEGPSILRIQQVVRGDSAAYFCASSPLQGYEQYFGPGTRLTVT.